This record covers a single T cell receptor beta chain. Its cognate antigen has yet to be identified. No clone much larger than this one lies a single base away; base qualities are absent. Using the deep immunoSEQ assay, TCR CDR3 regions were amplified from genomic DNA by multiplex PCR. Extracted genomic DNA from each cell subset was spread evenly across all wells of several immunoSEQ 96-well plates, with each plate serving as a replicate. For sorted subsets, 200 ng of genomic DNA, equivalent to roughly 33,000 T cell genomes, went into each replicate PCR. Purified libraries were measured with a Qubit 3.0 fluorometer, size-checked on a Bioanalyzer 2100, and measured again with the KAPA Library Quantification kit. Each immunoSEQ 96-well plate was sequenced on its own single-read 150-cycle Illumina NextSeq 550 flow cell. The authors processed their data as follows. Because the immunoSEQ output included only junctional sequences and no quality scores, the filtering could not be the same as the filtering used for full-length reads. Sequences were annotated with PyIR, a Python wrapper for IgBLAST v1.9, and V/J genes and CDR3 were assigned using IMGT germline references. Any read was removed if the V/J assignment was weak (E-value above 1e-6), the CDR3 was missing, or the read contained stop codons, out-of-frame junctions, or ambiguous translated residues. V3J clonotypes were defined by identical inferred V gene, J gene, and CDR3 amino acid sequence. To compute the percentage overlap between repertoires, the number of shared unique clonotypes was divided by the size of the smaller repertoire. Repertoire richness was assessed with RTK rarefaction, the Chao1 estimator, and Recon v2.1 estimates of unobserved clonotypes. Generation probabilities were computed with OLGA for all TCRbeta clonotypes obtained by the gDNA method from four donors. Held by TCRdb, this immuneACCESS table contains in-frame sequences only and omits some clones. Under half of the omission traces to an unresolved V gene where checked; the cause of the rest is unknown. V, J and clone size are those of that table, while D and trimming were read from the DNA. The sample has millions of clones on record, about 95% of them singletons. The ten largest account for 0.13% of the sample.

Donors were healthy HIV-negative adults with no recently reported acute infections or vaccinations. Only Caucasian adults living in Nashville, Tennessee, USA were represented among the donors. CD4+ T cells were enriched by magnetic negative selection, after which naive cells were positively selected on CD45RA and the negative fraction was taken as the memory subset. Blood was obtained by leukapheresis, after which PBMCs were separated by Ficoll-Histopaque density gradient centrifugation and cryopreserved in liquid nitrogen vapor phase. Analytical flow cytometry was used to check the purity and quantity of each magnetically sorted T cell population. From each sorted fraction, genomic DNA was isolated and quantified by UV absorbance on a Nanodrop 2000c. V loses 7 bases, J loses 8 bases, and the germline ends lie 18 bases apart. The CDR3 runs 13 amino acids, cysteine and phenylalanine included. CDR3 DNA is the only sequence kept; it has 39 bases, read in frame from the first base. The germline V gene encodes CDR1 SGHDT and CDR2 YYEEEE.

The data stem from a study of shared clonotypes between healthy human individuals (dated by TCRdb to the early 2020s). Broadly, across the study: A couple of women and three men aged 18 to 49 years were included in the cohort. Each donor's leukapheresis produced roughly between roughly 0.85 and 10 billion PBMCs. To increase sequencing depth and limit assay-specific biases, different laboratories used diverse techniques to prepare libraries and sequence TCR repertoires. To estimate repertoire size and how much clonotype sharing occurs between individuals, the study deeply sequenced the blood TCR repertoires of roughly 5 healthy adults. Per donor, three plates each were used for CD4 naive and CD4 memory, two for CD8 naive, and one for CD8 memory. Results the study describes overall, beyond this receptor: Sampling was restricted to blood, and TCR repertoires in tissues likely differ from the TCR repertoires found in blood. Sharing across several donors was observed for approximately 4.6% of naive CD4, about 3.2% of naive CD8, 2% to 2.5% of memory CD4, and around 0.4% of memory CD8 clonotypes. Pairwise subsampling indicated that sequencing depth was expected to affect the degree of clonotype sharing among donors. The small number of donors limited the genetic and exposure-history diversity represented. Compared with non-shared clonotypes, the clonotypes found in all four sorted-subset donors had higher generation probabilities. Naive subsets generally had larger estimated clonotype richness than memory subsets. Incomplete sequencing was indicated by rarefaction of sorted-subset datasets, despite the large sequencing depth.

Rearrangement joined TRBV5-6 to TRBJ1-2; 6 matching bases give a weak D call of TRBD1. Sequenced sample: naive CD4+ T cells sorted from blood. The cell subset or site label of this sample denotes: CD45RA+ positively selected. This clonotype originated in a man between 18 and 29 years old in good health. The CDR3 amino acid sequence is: CASGRGGARGYTF. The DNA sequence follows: TGTGCCAGCGGCCGCGGGGGGGCGCGCGGCTACACCTTC.